This entry describes one T cell receptor beta chain. The CDR3 has 17 amino acids. The V end lost 6 bases, the J end lost 0 bases, and 21 bases lay between the germline ends. In germline, CDR1 is MDHEN, CDR2 SYDVKM. This entry comes from a study of blood T cell repertoires in COVID-19. Authors' analysis steps: Quantification of nucleated cells was approximated via reference gene primer amplification. TCRdb's copy holds only in-frame clones and misses some; the assay was immunoSEQ multiplex PCR. Clone size and V and J calls were adopted from that table, with D and trimming inferred from the DNA. The repertoire consists of 85,000 to 100,000 clones, with roughly 75% occurring once and the leading ten covering approximately 8.7%.

Specimen: peripheral blood. The TCR was taken from a man aged 50-60 years who had recovered from COVID-19. J is TRBJ2-7 and V is TRBV28; D is possibly TRBD2 (5 bases). The CDR3 loop reads CASSPPSRRGSSYEQYF. The CDR3 DNA is TGTGCCAGCAGCCCCCCCTCCCGACGGGGAAGCTCCTACGAGCAGTACTTC.